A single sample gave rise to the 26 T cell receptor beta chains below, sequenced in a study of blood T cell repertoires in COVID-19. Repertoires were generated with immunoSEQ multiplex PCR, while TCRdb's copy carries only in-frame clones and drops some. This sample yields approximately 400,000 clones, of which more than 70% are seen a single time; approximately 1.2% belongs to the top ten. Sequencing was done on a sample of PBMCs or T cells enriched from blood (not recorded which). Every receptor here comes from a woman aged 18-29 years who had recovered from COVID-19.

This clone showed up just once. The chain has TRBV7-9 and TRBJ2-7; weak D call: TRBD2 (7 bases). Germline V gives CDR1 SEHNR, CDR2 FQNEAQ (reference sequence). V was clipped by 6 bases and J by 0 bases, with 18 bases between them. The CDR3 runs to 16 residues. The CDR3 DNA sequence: TGTGCCAGCAGTTTCCTAGGCGGGGGCGACTCCTACGAGCAGTACTTC. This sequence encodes CASSFLGGGDSYEQYF. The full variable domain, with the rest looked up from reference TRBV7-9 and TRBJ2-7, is DTGVSQNPRHKITKRGQNVTFRCDPISEHNRLYWYRQTLGQGPEFLTYFQNEAQLEKSRLLSDRFSAERPKGSFSTLEIQRTEQGDSAMYLCASSFLGGGDSYEQYFGPGTRLTVT.

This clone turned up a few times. In DNA form, the CDR3 reads TGCGCCAGCGGGACAGGGGGTGCTAATGAAAAACTGTTTTTT. Translation gives CASGTGGANEKLFF. The V gene is TRBV5-1, the J gene TRBJ1-4; 11 bases fit TRBD1. Trimming removed 7 bases from V and 3 bases from J; junction bases left unmatched: 2. The CDR3 sequence is 14 residues long. Germline V gene data show CDR1 as SGHRS and CDR2 as YFSETQ.

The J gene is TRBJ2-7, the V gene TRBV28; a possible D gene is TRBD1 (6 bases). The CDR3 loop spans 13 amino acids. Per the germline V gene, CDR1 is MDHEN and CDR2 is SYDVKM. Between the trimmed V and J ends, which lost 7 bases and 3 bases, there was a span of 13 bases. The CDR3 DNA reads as TGTGCCAGCACTTCAGGGGTTCTCTACGAGCAGTACTTC. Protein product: CASTSGVLYEQYF. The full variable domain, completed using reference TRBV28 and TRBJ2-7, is DVKVTQSSRYLVKRTGEKVFLECVQDMDHENMFWYRQDPGLGLRLIYFSYDVKMKEKGDIPEGYSVSREKKERFSLILESASTNQTSMYLCASTSGVLYEQYFGPGTRLTVT.

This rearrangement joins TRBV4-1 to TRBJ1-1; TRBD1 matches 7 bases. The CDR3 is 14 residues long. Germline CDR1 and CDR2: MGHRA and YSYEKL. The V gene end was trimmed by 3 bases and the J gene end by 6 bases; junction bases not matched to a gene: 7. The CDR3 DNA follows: TGCGCCAGCAGCCATCCCGTCGGGACAGCTGAAGCTTTCTTT. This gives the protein CASSHPVGTAEAFF.

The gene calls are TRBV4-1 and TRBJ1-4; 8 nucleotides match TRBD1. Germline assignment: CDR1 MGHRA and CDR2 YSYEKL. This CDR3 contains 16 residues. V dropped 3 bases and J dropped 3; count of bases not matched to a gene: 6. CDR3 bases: TGCGCCAGCAGCCACGGGACAGGAGGCCCTAATGAAAAACTGTTTTTT. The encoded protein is CASSHGTGGPNEKLFF.

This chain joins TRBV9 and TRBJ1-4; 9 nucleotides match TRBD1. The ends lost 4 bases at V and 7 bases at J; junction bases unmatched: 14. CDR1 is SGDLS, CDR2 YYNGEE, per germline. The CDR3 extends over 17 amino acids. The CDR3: CASSSGTGMGTGEKLFF. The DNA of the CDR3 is TGTGCCAGCAGCTCCGGGACAGGGATGGGGACGGGTGAAAAACTGTTTTTT.

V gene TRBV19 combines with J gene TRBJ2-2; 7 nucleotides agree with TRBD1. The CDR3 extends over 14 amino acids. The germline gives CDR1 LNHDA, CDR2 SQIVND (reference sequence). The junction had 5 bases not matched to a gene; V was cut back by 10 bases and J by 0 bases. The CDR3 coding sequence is TGTGCCACCCGTGACAGGGCGAACACCGGGGAGCTGTTTTTT. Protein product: CATRDRANTGELFF.

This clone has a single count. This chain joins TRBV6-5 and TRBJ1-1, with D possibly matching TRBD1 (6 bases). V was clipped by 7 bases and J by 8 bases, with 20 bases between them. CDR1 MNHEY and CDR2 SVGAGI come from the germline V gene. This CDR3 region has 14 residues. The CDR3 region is CASTETGRHQEAFF. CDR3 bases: TGTGCCAGCACCGAGACAGGTCGACACCAGGAAGCTTTCTTT.

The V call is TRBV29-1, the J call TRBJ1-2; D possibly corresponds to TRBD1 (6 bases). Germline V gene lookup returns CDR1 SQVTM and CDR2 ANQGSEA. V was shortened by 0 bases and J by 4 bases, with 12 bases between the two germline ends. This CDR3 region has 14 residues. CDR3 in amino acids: CSVEEYRVGYGYTF. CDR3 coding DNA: TGCAGCGTTGAAGAATACAGGGTGGGCTATGGCTACACCTTC. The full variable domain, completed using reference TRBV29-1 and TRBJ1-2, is SAVISQKPSRDICQRGTSLTIQCQVDSQVTMMFWYRQQPGQSLTLIATANQGSEATYESGFVIDKFPISRPNLTFSTLTVSNMSPEDSSIYLCSVEEYRVGYGYTFGSGTRLTVV.

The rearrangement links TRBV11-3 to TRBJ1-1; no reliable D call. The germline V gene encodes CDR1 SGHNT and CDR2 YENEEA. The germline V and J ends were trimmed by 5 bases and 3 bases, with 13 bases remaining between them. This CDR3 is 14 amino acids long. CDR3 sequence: CASSPGSSDTEAFF. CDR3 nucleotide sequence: TGTGCCAGCAGCCCCGGGTCATCAGACACTGAAGCTTTCTTT.

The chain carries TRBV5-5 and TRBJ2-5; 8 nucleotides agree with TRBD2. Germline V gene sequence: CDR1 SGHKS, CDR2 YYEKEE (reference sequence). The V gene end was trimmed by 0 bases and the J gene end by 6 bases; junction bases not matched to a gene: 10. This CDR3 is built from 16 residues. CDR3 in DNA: TGTGCCAGCAGCTTGGGGACCGGGGGGGCCAGGAAGACCCAGTACTTC. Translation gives CASSLGTGGARKTQYF.

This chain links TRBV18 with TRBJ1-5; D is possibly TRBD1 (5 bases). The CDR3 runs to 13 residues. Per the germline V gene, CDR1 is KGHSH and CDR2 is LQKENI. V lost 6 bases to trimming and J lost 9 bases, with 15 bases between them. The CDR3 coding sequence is TGTGCCAGCTCGGGGACGGGAGGGAGGCCCCAGCATTTT. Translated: CASSGTGGRPQHF.

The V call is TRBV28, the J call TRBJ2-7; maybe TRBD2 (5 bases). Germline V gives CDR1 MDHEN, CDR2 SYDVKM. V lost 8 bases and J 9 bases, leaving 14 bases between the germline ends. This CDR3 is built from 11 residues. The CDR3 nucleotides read TGTGCCAGCGAGGGCTCCTGGGGGCAGTACTTC. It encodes CASEGSWGQYF.

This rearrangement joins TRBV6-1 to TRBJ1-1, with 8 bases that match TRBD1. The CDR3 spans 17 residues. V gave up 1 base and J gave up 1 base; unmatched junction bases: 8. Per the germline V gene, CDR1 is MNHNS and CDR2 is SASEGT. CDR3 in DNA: TGTGCCAGCAGTGAAGGGACAGGGCCCATCTCGAACACTGAAGCTTTCTTT. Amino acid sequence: CASSEGTGPISNTEAFF.

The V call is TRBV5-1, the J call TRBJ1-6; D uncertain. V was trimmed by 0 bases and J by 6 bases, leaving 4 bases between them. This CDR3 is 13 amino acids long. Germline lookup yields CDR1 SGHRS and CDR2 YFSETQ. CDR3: CASSLELNSPLHF. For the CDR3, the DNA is TGCGCCAGCAGCTTGGAGCTTAATTCACCCCTCCACTTT.

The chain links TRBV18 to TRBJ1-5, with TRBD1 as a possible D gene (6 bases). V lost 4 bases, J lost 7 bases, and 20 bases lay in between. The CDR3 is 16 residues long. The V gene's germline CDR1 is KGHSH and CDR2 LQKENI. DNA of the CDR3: TGTGCCAGCTCACTAACAGGGCAGGGCGGGGGACAGCCCCAGCATTTT. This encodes CASSLTGQGGGQPQHF.

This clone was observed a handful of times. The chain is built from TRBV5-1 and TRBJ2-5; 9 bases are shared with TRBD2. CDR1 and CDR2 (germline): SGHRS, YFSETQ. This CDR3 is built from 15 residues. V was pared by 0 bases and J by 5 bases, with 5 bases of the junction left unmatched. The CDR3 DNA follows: TGCGCCAGCAGCTTGGCGCCTAGCGGGGTCGAGACCCAGTACTTC. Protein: CASSLAPSGVETQYF.

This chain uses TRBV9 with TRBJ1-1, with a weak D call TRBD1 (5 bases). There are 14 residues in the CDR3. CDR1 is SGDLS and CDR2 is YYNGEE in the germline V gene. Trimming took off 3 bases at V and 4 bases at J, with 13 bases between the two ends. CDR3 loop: CASSALSRGTEAFF. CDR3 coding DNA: TGTGCCAGCAGCGCGCTCTCTAGGGGCACTGAAGCTTTCTTT.

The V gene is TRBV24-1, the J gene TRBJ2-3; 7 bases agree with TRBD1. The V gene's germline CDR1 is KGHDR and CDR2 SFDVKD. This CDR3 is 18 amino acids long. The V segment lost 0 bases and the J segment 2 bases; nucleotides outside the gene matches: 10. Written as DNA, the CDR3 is TGTGCCACCAGTGATTTGCCCCTCCCGGGACAGTACACAGATACGCAGTATTTT. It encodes CATSDLPLPGQYTDTQYF.

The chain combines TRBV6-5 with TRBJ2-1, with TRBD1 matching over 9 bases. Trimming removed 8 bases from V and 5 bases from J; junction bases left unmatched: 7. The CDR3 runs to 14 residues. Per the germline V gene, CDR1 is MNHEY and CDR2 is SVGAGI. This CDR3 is CASVDRGGNNEQFF. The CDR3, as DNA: TGTGCCAGCGTAGACAGGGGGGGAAACAATGAGCAGTTCTTC.

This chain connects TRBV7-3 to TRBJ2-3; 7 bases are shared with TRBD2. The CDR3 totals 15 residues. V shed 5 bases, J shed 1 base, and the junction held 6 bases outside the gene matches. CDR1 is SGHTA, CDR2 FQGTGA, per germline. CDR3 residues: CASSPGGGGTDTQYF. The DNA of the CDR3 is TGTGCCAGCAGCCCGGGCGGGGGAGGCACAGATACGCAGTATTTT.

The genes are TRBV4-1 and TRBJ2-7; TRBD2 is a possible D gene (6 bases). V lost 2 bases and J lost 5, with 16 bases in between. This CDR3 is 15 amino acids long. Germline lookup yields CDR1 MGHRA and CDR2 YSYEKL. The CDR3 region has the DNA TGCGCCAGCAGCCAACCCGGGCGGGGACGGAACGAGCAGTACTTC. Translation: CASSQPGRGRNEQYF.

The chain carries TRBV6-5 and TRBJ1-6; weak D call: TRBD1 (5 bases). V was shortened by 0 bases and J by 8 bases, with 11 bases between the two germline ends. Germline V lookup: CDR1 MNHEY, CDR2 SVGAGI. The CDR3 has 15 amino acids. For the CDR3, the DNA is TGTGCCAGCAGTTACTCGGGGGGAGGGGATTCACCCCTCCACTTT. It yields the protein CASSYSGGGDSPLHF.

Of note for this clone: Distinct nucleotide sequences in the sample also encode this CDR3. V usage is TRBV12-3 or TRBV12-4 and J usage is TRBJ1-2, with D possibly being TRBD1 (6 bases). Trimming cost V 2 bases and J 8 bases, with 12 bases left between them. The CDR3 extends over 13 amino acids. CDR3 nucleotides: TGTGCCAGCAGTTTAAGCCAGGGGATCGGCTACACCTTC. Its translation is CASSLSQGIGYTF.

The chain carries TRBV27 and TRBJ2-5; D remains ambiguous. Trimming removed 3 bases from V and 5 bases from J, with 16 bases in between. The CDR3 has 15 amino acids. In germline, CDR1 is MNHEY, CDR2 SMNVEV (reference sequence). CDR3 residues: CASSLKRSQVETQYF. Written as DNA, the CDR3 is TGTGCCAGCAGTTTGAAACGATCTCAGGTTGAGACCCAGTACTTC.

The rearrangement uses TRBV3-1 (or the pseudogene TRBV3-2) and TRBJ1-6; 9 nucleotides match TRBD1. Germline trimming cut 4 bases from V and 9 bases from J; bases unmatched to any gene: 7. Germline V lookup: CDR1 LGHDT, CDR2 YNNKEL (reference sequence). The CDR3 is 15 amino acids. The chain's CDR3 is CASSRIQGAGSPLHF. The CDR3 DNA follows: TGTGCCAGCAGCCGGATACAGGGGGCTGGTTCACCCCTCCACTTT.